This T cell receptor beta chain was documented in a study of identical twins. Notes on the study in general: Invariant MAIT and iNKT cells could partly confound zero-insertion analyses.

Each CDR3 protein is one row after TCRdb ran MiXCR on the 5' RACE reads. The sample holds under 300,000 distinct CDR3 sequences; more than 13% are singletons and the top ten take about 9%. The CDR3 is 15 residues long. The trim removed 3 bases at V and 5 bases at J, leaving 4 bases unmatched. Germline loops: CDR1 MRHNA, CDR2 SNTAGT. This clonotype has just a few counts. Antigen specificity is unknown. The sequence came from a woman aged 18-29 years in good health. J is TRBJ2-2 and V is TRBV6-4; 9 bases map to TRBD2. Sample: memory (CD45RO+) T cells sorted from blood. The CDR3 coding sequence is TGTGCCAGCAGTGATGTAGCGGGGGAAACCGGGGAGCTGTTTTTT. Translation gives CASSDVAGETGELFF.